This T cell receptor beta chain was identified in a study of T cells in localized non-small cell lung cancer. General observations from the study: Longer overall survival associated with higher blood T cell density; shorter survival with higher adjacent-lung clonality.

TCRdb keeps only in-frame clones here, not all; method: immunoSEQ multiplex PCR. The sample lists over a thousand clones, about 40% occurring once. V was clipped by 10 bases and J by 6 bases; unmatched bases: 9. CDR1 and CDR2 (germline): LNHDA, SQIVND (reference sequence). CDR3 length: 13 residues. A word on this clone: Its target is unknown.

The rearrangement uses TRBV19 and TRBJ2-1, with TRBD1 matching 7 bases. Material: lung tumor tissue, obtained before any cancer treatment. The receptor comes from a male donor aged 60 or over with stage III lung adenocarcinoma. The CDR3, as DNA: TGTGCCACCCGCCCGGCAGGGGGCAATGAGCAGTTCTTC. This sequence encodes CATRPAGGNEQFF. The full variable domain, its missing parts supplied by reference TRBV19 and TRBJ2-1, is DGGITQSPKYLFRKEGQNVTLSCEQNLNHDAMYWYRQDPGQGLRLIYYSQIVNDFQKGDIAEGYSVSREKKESFPLTVTSAQKNPTAFYLCATRPAGGNEQFFGPGTRLTVL.